Each of the 31 T cell receptor beta chains below was sequenced from the same sample in a study of blood T cells in healthy people across ages. Primed by a sample-barcoded 5' primer and a J-beta primer mix, a second PCR proceeded for roughly 6 to 12 cycles. TCRdb fed the 5' RACE reads into MiXCR, producing one record per CDR3 protein. Found here are 1.5 million to 2 million distinct CDR3 sequences, about 50% of them singletons; the top ten hold roughly 2%. Sequences were obtained from blood. The receptors were sampled from a woman aged 40 to 49 in good health.

This clonotype has just a few counts. CDR3 protein: CASSLAVLAEQFF. The CDR3, as DNA: TGTGCCAGCAGCTTAGCCGTCCTAGCGGAACAGTTCTTC. The chain links TRBV7-2 to TRBJ2-1, with 7 bases aligning to TRBD2. CDR3 length: 13 amino acids. Germline V gene data show CDR1 as SGHTA and CDR2 as FQGNSA. Trimming at V came to 0 bases and at J to 13 bases, leaving 6 bases not matched to a gene. The full variable domain, completed using reference TRBV7-2 and TRBJ2-1, is GAGVSQSPSNKVTEKGKDVELRCDPISGHTALYWYRQSLGQGLEFLIYFQGNSAPDKSGLPSDRFSAERTGGSVSTLTIQRTQQEDSAVYLCASSLAVLAEQFFGPGTRLTVL.

The chain recombines TRBV6-2 or TRBV6-3 with TRBJ1-5, with TRBD1 identical over 7 bases. CDR3 length: 16 amino acids. In germline, CDR1 is MNHEY, CDR2 SVGEGT. V lost 5 bases, J lost 0 bases, and 7 bases stayed unmatched. The CDR3 coding sequence is TGTGCCAGCAGTCTCCTTGGGACAGTTAGCAATCAGCCCCAGCATTTT. Translated, it gives CASSLLGTVSNQPQHF.

The V and J genes are TRBV7-9 and TRBJ2-2, with 8 bases fitting TRBD1. The germline V gene encodes CDR1 SEHNR and CDR2 FQNEAQ (reference sequence). Trimming took 5 bases from V and 9 from J; bases not matched to a gene: 5. This CDR3 comprises 13 residues. CDR3 DNA sequence: TGTGCCAGCAGCATCGACAGGGGACGGGAGCTGTTTTTT. It codes for CASSIDRGRELFF.

Concerning this clonotype: One end of the junction does not line up with germline, which may come from a read error. The chain combines TRBV20-1 with TRBJ2-4; D perhaps matches TRBD2 (6 bases). The CDR3 is 15 amino acids. The germline gives CDR1 DFQATT, CDR2 SNEGSKA (reference sequence). The CDR3 reads CSAREPGVSLVIKYF. For the CDR3, the DNA is TGCAGTGCTAGAGAACCGGGAGTAAGCTTGGTCATTAAGTACTTC.

The V gene is TRBV6-2 or TRBV6-3, the J gene TRBJ2-1; D ambiguous. The V gene's germline CDR1 is MNHEY and CDR2 SVGEGT. Between the trimmed V and J ends, which lost 2 bases and 4 bases, there was a span of 21 bases. The CDR3 is 18 amino acids. CDR3 residues: CASSYLWQESHFYNEQFF. CDR3 coding DNA: TGTGCCAGCAGTTACCTTTGGCAAGAAAGCCACTTTTACAATGAGCAGTTCTTC.

This clonotype turned up a few times. The chain is built from TRBV29-1 and TRBJ1-1; 7 nucleotides match TRBD1. This CDR3 has 12 amino acids. CDR1 is SQVTM, CDR2 ANQGSEA, per germline. V lost 7 bases, J lost 4 bases, and 6 bases stayed unmatched. CDR3 residues: CSARTGSTEAFF. CDR3 bases: TGCAGCGCTAGGACAGGCAGCACTGAAGCTTTCTTT.

The chain is built from TRBV6-5 and TRBJ2-5; D is ambiguous. The ends were cut back, 2 bases at V and 7 bases at J, with 17 bases in the middle. CDR1 is MNHEY and CDR2 is SVGAGI in the germline V gene. The CDR3 length is 15 residues. In DNA form, the CDR3 reads TGTGCCAGCAGTTACCAAGACGACCCTGGTGGGACCCAGTACTTC. The encoded protein is CASSYQDDPGGTQYF.

The chain combines TRBV6-5 with TRBJ1-5; 9 bases match TRBD1. V shed 6 bases, J shed 1 base, and the junction held 1 base outside the gene matches. CDR1 and CDR2 (germline): MNHEY, SVGAGI. CDR3 size: 14 residues. CDR3 coding DNA: TGTGCCAGCAGAGGACAGGGGAGCAATCAGCCCCAGCATTTT. Residues: CASRGQGSNQPQHF.

The gene calls are TRBV2 and TRBJ2-1; possibly TRBD2 for D (6 bases). Deletions cut 1 base from V and 4 bases from J, with 8 bases between. The germline V gene encodes CDR1 SNHLY and CDR2 FYNNEI. The CDR3 extends over 14 amino acids. This CDR3 is CASSEGRGYNEQFF. The CDR3 bases are TGTGCCAGCAGTGAAGGGCGGGGATACAATGAGCAGTTCTTC.

The rearrangement uses TRBV4-3 and TRBJ1-2; TRBD1 matches at 9 bases. V was pared by 1 base and J by 6 bases, with 6 bases of the junction left unmatched. This CDR3 has 15 amino acids. Germline V gene sequence: CDR1 LGHNA, CDR2 YSLEER. CDR3 residues: CASSQGGQGSDGYTF. As DNA, the CDR3 is TGCGCCAGCAGCCAAGGGGGACAGGGTTCGGATGGCTACACCTTC.

Here the CDR3 DNA reads TGTGCCAGCAGCGTAGGGGGGATGCCCTCTGGGGCCAACGTCCTGACTTTC. This translates into CASSVGGMPSGANVLTF. The chain has TRBV9 and TRBJ2-6; D could derive from TRBD1 or TRBD2 (5 bases each). Germline loops: CDR1 SGDLS, CDR2 YYNGEE. There are 17 residues in the CDR3. V was shortened by 0 bases and J by 0 bases, with 10 bases between the two germline ends.

The table lists this clonotype with a few counts. V is TRBV27 and J is TRBJ2-1; maybe TRBD1 (5 bases). V was cut by 3 bases and J by 5 bases, with 11 bases left in between. Per germline, CDR1 MNHEY and CDR2 SMNVEV (reference sequence). The CDR3 is made up of 14 amino acids. CDR3 loop: CASSFEQGNNEQFF. DNA of the CDR3: TGTGCCAGCAGTTTTGAGCAGGGAAACAATGAGCAGTTCTTC.

As to this clonotype: The junction departs from germline at one end; a sequencing error may be responsible. The V call is TRBV11-1, the J call TRBJ2-1; TRBD1 matches at 11 bases. CDR3 length: 16 residues. CDR1 is SGHAT and CDR2 is FQDESV in the germline V gene (reference sequence). In DNA, the CDR3 is TGTGCCAGCAGCCATTACCGGGACAGGGGGTACAGTGAGCAGTTCTTC. It specifies CASSHYRDRGYSEQFF.

The rearrangement uses TRBV6-6 and TRBJ2-3; 8 bases line up with TRBD2. The V gene end was trimmed by 6 bases and the J gene end by 0 bases; junction bases not matched to a gene: 8. This CDR3 comprises 16 residues. Germline V gives CDR1 MNHNY, CDR2 SVGAGI (reference sequence). The CDR3 here is CASRRSGGASTDTQYF. The CDR3 DNA is TGTGCCAGCAGAAGGAGCGGGGGAGCTAGCACAGATACGCAGTATTTT.

A note on this clonotype: A read error is possible here, since a much larger clone lies one base away. The chain recombines TRBV4-1 with TRBJ2-1, with TRBD1 identical over 12 bases. CDR1 and CDR2 (germline): MGHRA, YSYEKL. The CDR3 spans 16 residues. This CDR3 is CASNQVGTGGLNEQFF. The CDR3, as DNA: TGCGCCAGCAACCAAGTTGGGACAGGGGGCTTGAATGAGCAGTTCTTC.

This chain connects TRBV14 to TRBJ2-4; TRBD2 matches at 9 bases. The CDR3 contains 14 residues. Losses at the gene ends were 1 base for V and 8 bases for J; bases not matched to a gene: 3. Germline assignment: CDR1 SGHDN and CDR2 FVKESK. The CDR3 sequence: CASSQGGGAHIQYF. The CDR3 nucleotides read TGTGCCAGCAGCCAAGGCGGGGGGGCCCACATTCAGTACTTC. Drawing the rest from reference TRBV14 and TRBJ2-4, the complete variable domain is EAGVTQFPSHSVIEKGQTVTLRCDPISGHDNLYWYRRVMGKEIKFLLHFVKESKQDESGMPNNRFLAERTGGTYSTLKVQPAELEDSGVYFCASSQGGGAHIQYFGAGTRLSVL.

This chain uses TRBV7-2 with TRBJ1-5; D possibly corresponds to TRBD1 (5 bases). The CDR3 spans 16 residues. The germline V gene encodes CDR1 SGHTA and CDR2 FQGNSA. The germline V and J ends were trimmed by 1 base and 7 bases, with 17 bases remaining between them. The CDR3, as DNA: TGTGCCAGCAGCTTAGTCACTGATCAGGGCGACCAGCCCCAGCATTTT. Translated: CASSLVTDQGDQPQHF.

The CDR3 DNA reads as TGTGCCAGCAGTGAAAGTCGGGGGGAGCCGTATGAGACCCAGTACTTC. This codes for CASSESRGEPYETQYF. This rearrangement joins TRBV6-1 to TRBJ2-7; TRBD2 aligns across 7 bases. The J call may not be correct, given that the DNA end is closer to TRBJ2-5. Germline CDR1 reads MNHNS; CDR2 reads SASEGT. CDR3 length: 16 residues.

This clonotype was detected ten times or more. The chain employs TRBV12-3 or TRBV12-4 and TRBJ2-4, with 9 bases that match TRBD2. Trimming cost V 6 bases and J 5 bases; bases outside gene matches: 11. The CDR3 is made up of 16 amino acids. CDR3 residues: CASSAAGGGAENIQYF. The DNA of the CDR3 is TGTGCCAGCAGCGCCGCCGGCGGGGGGGCCGAAAACATTCAGTACTTC.

The sample holds a few counts of this clonotype. The rearrangement uses TRBV29-1 and TRBJ2-7, with 7 bases matching TRBD2. Unmatched junction bases numbered 9, after V lost 6 bases and J lost 1 base. This CDR3 region has 14 residues. Germline loops: CDR1 SQVTM, CDR2 ANQGSEA. The CDR3 DNA reads TGCAGCGTAGCGGAGGGAGGGGCTTCCTACGAGCAGTACTTC. It yields the protein CSVAEGGASYEQYF.

For this clonotype: One end of the junction is discordant with germline, which a read error may explain. The rearrangement joins TRBV7-7 to TRBJ2-1, with TRBD2 identical over 9 bases. The CDR3 is 15 residues long. CDR1 and CDR2 from the germline V gene are SSHAT and FNYEAQ (reference sequence). CDR3 loop: CASSHGLAPNNEQFF. The CDR3 DNA reads TGTGCTAGCAGCCACGGACTAGCGCCTAACAATGAGCAGTTCTTC.

DNA for the CDR3: TGCGCCAGCAGAGAAATTAACAGTCATGGCTACACCTTC. Translated: CASREINSHGYTF. The chain carries TRBV10-1 and TRBJ1-2; D not resolved. Germline V lookup: CDR1 WNHNN, CDR2 SYGVQD (reference sequence). CDR3 length equals 13 residues. Deletions cut 6 bases from V and 6 bases from J, with 14 bases between.

J is TRBJ2-3 and V is TRBV29-1, with D hard to call. This CDR3 spans 12 amino acids. V dropped 5 bases and J dropped 4 bases, with 10 bases sitting between them. Germline CDR1 is SQVTM and CDR2 is ANQGSEA. CDR3 DNA: TGCAGCGTTTTCGATTGGGCAGATACGCAGTATTTT. It yields the protein CSVFDWADTQYF.

The V and J genes are TRBV20-1 and TRBJ1-5; 7 bases fit TRBD1. The germline V gene encodes CDR1 DFQATT and CDR2 SNEGSKA (reference sequence). This CDR3 region has 15 residues. With V trimmed by 6 bases and J by 0 bases, 8 bases remained unmatched. In DNA, the CDR3 is TGCAGTGCAGTGGACAGGCGCGATAGCAATCAGCCCCAGCATTTT. It codes for CSAVDRRDSNQPQHF.

The V gene is TRBV2, the J gene TRBJ2-1, with D perhaps TRBD2 (6 bases). The CDR3 contains 14 residues. CDR1 SNHLY and CDR2 FYNNEI come from the germline V gene. V lost 4 bases, J lost 9 bases, and 16 bases lay in between. The CDR3 nucleotides read TGTGCCAGCAGTGCCGGACTATCGGGGGTTGAGCAGTTCTTC. Protein product: CASSAGLSGVEQFF.

This clonotype was picked up a small number of times. The chain links TRBV6-5 to TRBJ2-5, with D perhaps matching TRBD1 (6 bases). This CDR3 has 15 amino acids. Trimming shortened V by 0 bases and J by 5 bases, and 13 bases separated the two germline ends. CDR1 and CDR2 from the germline V gene are MNHEY and SVGAGI. The CDR3, as DNA: TGTGCCAGCAGTTACTCTACAGGGTGGGGGGAGACCCAGTACTTC. As protein: CASSYSTGWGETQYF.

V gene TRBV11-2 combines with J gene TRBJ1-1, with a weak D call TRBD1 (6 bases). The ends were cut back, 5 bases at V and 4 bases at J, with 23 bases in the middle. Germline-derived CDR1 and CDR2 are SGHAT and FQNNGV. The CDR3 extends over 17 amino acids. CDR3 DNA: TGTGCCAGCAGCCAACCTCCTTGGGGGGCAGGGGTCACTGAAGCTTTCTTT. Its translation: CASSQPPWGAGVTEAFF.

This clonotype was seen more than once but under ten times. The chain is built from TRBV10-3 and TRBJ2-1; 11 positions match TRBD2. The junction had 5 bases not matched to a gene; V was cut back by 8 bases and J by 5 bases. Germline V gene sequence: CDR1 ENHRY, CDR2 SYGVKD. CDR3 length equals 14 residues. The CDR3 DNA follows: TGTGCCATCCGAGGGACTAGCGGCAACAATGAGCAGTTCTTC. As protein: CAIRGTSGNNEQFF.

This clonotype was observed once. The chain recombines TRBV11-1 with TRBJ1-6, with 7 bases that match TRBD1. The CDR3 spans 14 residues. Germline V gene data show CDR1 as SGHAT and CDR2 as FQDESV (reference sequence). Trimming at V came to 5 bases and at J to 9 bases, leaving 7 bases not matched to a gene. CDR3 in DNA: TGTGCCAGCAGCATCGACAGGGTATCTTCACCCCTCCACTTT. Encoded protein: CASSIDRVSSPLHF.

This clonotype has more than one count but fewer than ten. This chain links TRBV6-5 with TRBJ2-5, with 10 bases identical to TRBD1. Germline CDR1 is MNHEY and CDR2 is SVGAGI. The trim removed 6 bases at V and 3 bases at J, leaving 7 bases unmatched. The CDR3 is 15 amino acids. CDR3 sequence (DNA): TGTGCCAGCAGAACCCGGACAGGGGGAAAAGAGACCCAGTACTTC. Protein sequence: CASRTRTGGKETQYF.

The CDR3 loop is CASRNVGEKLFF. In nucleotides, the CDR3 is TGTGCCAGCAGGAACGTAGGGGAAAAACTGTTTTTT. This chain links TRBV6-5 with TRBJ1-4; D unclear. Germline CDR1 MNHEY, CDR2 SVGAGI. V shed 6 bases and J shed 8 bases, with 10 bases lying between them. The CDR3 covers 12 residues.